These 26 T cell receptor beta chains were sequenced from one sample in a study of blood T cell repertoires in COVID-19. Clones were sequenced by immunoSEQ multiplex PCR, and TCRdb holds only the in-frame ones, with some missing. Of tens of thousands of clones in the sample, approximately 80% were seen once. The sample was peripheral blood. All receptors derive from a woman in her 70s with acute or convalescent COVID-19.

V and J are TRBV5-8 and TRBJ2-2; 9 nucleotides match TRBD1. V was clipped by 3 bases and J by 1 base; unmatched bases: 7. The CDR3 length is 17 residues. From germline, CDR1 is SGHTS and CDR2 YDEGEE. CDR3 coding DNA: TGTGCCAGCAGCTCCCGGACAGGGGCGGTGAACACCGGGGAGCTGTTTTTT. Translated: CASSSRTGAVNTGELFF.

This clone was counted once. The chain joins TRBV5-5 to TRBJ1-2; weak D call: TRBD1 (6 bases). Per germline, CDR1 SGHKS and CDR2 YYEKEE (reference sequence). The CDR3 loop spans 15 amino acids. V was trimmed by 4 bases and J by 3 bases, leaving 16 bases between them. CDR3 region: CASSPIGGQDYGYTF. CDR3 nucleotide sequence: TGTGCCAGCAGCCCCATCGGGGGGCAAGACTATGGCTACACCTTC.

The chain employs TRBV4-3 and TRBJ2-7; weak D call: TRBD1 (6 bases). The V gene's germline CDR1 is LGHNA and CDR2 YSLEER. The CDR3 is made up of 15 amino acids. Trimming took off 6 bases at V and 2 bases at J, with 17 bases between the two ends. The CDR3, as DNA: TGCGCCAGCAGTTTCGCACAGGGAGAAGCCTACGAGCAGTACTTC. Translating gives CASSFAQGEAYEQYF.

The CDR3 loop is CASSMGRGQGASTEAFF. CDR3 sequence (DNA): TGTGCCAGTAGTATGGGGCGAGGACAGGGGGCGAGCACTGAAGCTTTCTTT. This chain uses TRBV19 with TRBJ1-1, with 11 positions matching TRBD1. The CDR3 covers 17 residues. Germline CDR1 reads LNHDA; CDR2 reads SQIVND (reference sequence). V lost 3 bases and J lost 4; bases outside the gene matches: 10.

The chain couples TRBV5-6 to TRBJ1-2; D unresolved. V dropped 1 base and J dropped 5 bases, with 3 bases sitting between them. The CDR3 spans 11 residues. From germline, CDR1 is SGHDT and CDR2 YYEEEE. The CDR3 DNA follows: TGTGCCAGCAGCTTGCAATATGGCTACACCTTC. Translated, it gives CASSLQYGYTF.

The rearrangement uses TRBV27 and TRBJ1-5; D call uncertain. The germline V and J ends were trimmed by 0 bases and 9 bases, with 15 bases remaining between them. The CDR3 spans 15 residues. CDR1 is MNHEY and CDR2 is SMNVEV in the germline V gene (reference sequence). The CDR3 spells CASSLSSLSAGPQHF. CDR3 sequence (DNA): TGTGCCAGCAGTTTATCCTCACTCTCAGCGGGGCCCCAGCATTTT.

This clone was seen a handful of times. This rearrangement joins TRBV19 to TRBJ1-5; 11 nucleotides align to TRBD1. The CDR3 sequence is 16 residues long. Germline CDR1 and CDR2: LNHDA and SQIVND (reference sequence). The junction had 8 bases not matched to a gene; V was cut back by 5 bases and J by 5 bases. CDR3 loop: CASSDTGTGGYQPQHF. CDR3 DNA sequence: TGTGCCAGTAGTGACACCGGGACAGGGGGTTATCAGCCCCAGCATTTT. Based on the CDR3 plus reference TRBV19 and TRBJ1-5, the full variable domain is DGGITQSPKYLFRKEGQNVTLSCEQNLNHDAMYWYRQDPGQGLRLIYYSQIVNDFQKGDIAEGYSVSREKKESFPLTVTSAQKNPTAFYLCASSDTGTGGYQPQHFGDGTRLSIL.

The rearrangement joins TRBV6-2 or TRBV6-3 to TRBJ1-2; D remains unclear. CDR1 and CDR2 from the germline V gene are MNHEY and SVGEGT. Trimming removed 4 bases at V and 4 bases at J, with 22 bases between. The CDR3 extends over 17 amino acids. CDR3 in amino acids: CASSSLEVVNARYGYTF. CDR3 DNA sequence: TGTGCCAGCAGTTCCCTTGAGGTGGTAAACGCGCGCTATGGCTACACCTTC.

The genes are TRBV3-1 (or the pseudogene TRBV3-2) and TRBJ1-4; 9 bases agree with TRBD1. This CDR3 contains 16 residues. Germline V CDR1 and CDR2: LGHDT, YNNKEL (reference sequence). V lost 4 bases, J lost 6 bases, and 9 bases stayed unmatched. CDR3 sequence (DNA): TGTGCCAGCAGCCTACAGGGGGCGCTGGCCGATGAAAAACTGTTTTTT. Protein: CASSLQGALADEKLFF.

The chain combines TRBV7-6 with TRBJ1-4, with TRBD1 matching over 7 bases. J lost 7 bases, V lost 1 base, and 9 bases had no gene match. The germline V gene encodes CDR1 SGHVS and CDR2 FNYEAQ. This CDR3 has 16 amino acids. As DNA, the CDR3 is TGTGCCAGCAGCTTAGAGCGACAGGGAATGGGTGAAAAACTGTTTTTT. Encoded protein: CASSLERQGMGEKLFF.

V gene TRBV24-1 combines with J gene TRBJ2-7; maybe TRBD1 (5 bases). CDR1 is KGHDR, CDR2 SFDVKD, per germline. V lost 2 bases to trimming and J lost 4 bases, with 14 bases between them. The CDR3 runs 15 residues. CDR3 protein: CATSDSPDGHYEQYF. The CDR3 DNA reads as TGTGCCACCAGTGATTCCCCGGACGGACATTACGAGCAGTACTTC.

This clone showed up just a few times. The genes are TRBV4-1 and TRBJ1-5, with 9 bases lining up with TRBD1. V shed 2 bases, J shed 3 bases, and the junction held 5 bases outside the gene matches. The CDR3 is 16 amino acids. Germline V gene data show CDR1 as MGHRA and CDR2 as YSYEKL. CDR3 DNA: TGCGCCAGCAGCCAAACGGGACAGGGTAACAATCAGCCCCAGCATTTT. Translating it yields CASSQTGQGNNQPQHF.

J is TRBJ1-5 and V is TRBV4-1; tentatively, D is TRBD1 (5 bases). The germline V gene encodes CDR1 MGHRA and CDR2 YSYEKL. There are 15 residues in the CDR3. V was cut by 2 bases and J by 2 bases, with 10 bases left in between. Written as DNA, the CDR3 is TGCGCCAGCAGCCAATCCGTAGGGGGCAATCAGCCCCAGCATTTT. It codes for CASSQSVGGNQPQHF.

The rearrangement links TRBV7-3 to TRBJ2-1; 7 nucleotides align to TRBD2. The CDR3 covers 16 residues. V dropped 5 bases and J dropped 0; count of bases not matched to a gene: 7. The germline CDR1 and CDR2 sequences are SGHTA and FQGTGA. The CDR3 DNA reads as TGTGCCAGCAGCGATCAAGCGGGGAGCTCCTACAATGAGCAGTTCTTC. Encoded protein: CASSDQAGSSYNEQFF.

The gene calls are TRBV19 and TRBJ2-1, with TRBD1 matching over 7 bases. Trimming removed 6 bases from V and 5 bases from J; junction bases left unmatched: 16. This CDR3 is built from 17 residues. The V gene's germline CDR1 is LNHDA and CDR2 SQIVND (reference sequence). CDR3 sequence: CASSLLTGTVGNNEQFF. DNA of the CDR3: TGTGCCAGTAGCCTCTTAACCGGGACAGTGGGAAACAATGAGCAGTTCTTC. Supplemented by reference TRBV19 and TRBJ2-1, the full variable domain reads DGGITQSPKYLFRKEGQNVTLSCEQNLNHDAMYWYRQDPGQGLRLIYYSQIVNDFQKGDIAEGYSVSREKKESFPLTVTSAQKNPTAFYLCASSLLTGTVGNNEQFFGPGTRLTVL.

This sequence joins TRBV25-1 and TRBJ2-1; TRBD2 aligns across 14 bases. Germline loops: CDR1 MGHDK, CDR2 SYGVNS. V shed 5 bases and J 2 bases; nucleotides not matched to a gene: 5. The CDR3 covers 17 residues. CDR3 sequence (DNA): TGTGCCAGCAGTCGCCTGGGACTAGCGGGGGCCTACAATGAGCAGTTCTTC. As protein: CASSRLGLAGAYNEQFF. Full variable domain (outside the CDR3, taken from reference TRBV25-1 and TRBJ2-1): EADIYQTPRYLVIGTGKKITLECSQTMGHDKMYWYQQDPGMELHLIHYSYGVNSTEKGDLSSESTVSRIRTEHFPLTLESARPSHTSQYLCASSRLGLAGAYNEQFFGPGTRLTVL.

This chain joins TRBV4-3 and TRBJ1-3; 8 positions agree with TRBD1. Trimming cost V 0 bases and J 7 bases; bases outside gene matches: 5. Per germline, CDR1 LGHNA and CDR2 YSLEER. The CDR3 is 15 amino acids. The CDR3 DNA follows: TGCGCCAGCAGCCAAGAACTAGGGACAGGCAACACCATATATTTT. Translated, it gives CASSQELGTGNTIYF.

This chain links TRBV19 with TRBJ2-5; 7 bases map to TRBD1. Germline CDR1 LNHDA, CDR2 SQIVND (reference sequence). CDR3 length: 14 amino acids. V lost 4 bases, J lost 5 bases, and 7 bases stayed unmatched. CDR3: CASSTRQGTETQYF. DNA of the CDR3: TGTGCCAGTAGTACGAGACAGGGTACGGAGACCCAGTACTTC.

V gene TRBV3-1 (or the pseudogene TRBV3-2) combines with J gene TRBJ1-2; TRBD1 is a possible D gene (5 bases). Between the trimmed V and J ends, which lost 4 bases and 6 bases, there was a span of 15 bases. The CDR3 contains 14 residues. In germline, CDR1 is LGHDT, CDR2 YNNKEL (reference sequence). The CDR3 DNA reads as TGTGCCAGCAGCCCACGCGGGGGGGTTGATGGCTACACCTTC. Its protein is CASSPRGGVDGYTF.

CDR3 in DNA: TGTGCCAGCAGCCACGGACAGGGCTCCTACGAGCAGTACTTC. Its translation is CASSHGQGSYEQYF. J is TRBJ2-7 and V is TRBV6-2 or TRBV6-3, with TRBD1 identical over 8 bases. This CDR3 comprises 14 residues. J lost 0 bases, V lost 6 bases, and 4 bases had no gene match. Germline values: CDR1 MNHEY, CDR2 SVGEGT.

The rearrangement uses TRBV6-4 and TRBJ2-2, with D unclear. The CDR3 has 13 residues. V lost 4 bases and J lost 0, with 3 bases in between. CDR1 and CDR2 from the germline V gene are MRHNA and SNTAGT. Here the CDR3 reads CASSASNTGELFF. The CDR3 DNA sequence: TGTGCCAGCAGTGCCTCGAACACCGGGGAGCTGTTTTTT.

The V gene is TRBV6-5, the J gene TRBJ1-2, with TRBD1 matching 7 bases. This CDR3 is 15 amino acids long. Germline values: CDR1 MNHEY, CDR2 SVGAGI. With V trimmed by 6 bases and J by 1 base, 8 bases remained unmatched. The CDR3 spells CASSLRTGYNYGYTF. The CDR3 bases are TGTGCCAGCAGCCTCAGGACAGGATATAACTATGGCTACACCTTC.

The rearrangement joins TRBV4-3 to TRBJ1-5; 9 bases are a match to TRBD1. In germline, CDR1 is LGHNA, CDR2 YSLEER. V shed 0 bases and J 5 bases; nucleotides not matched to a gene: 8. The CDR3 runs 17 residues. The CDR3 DNA reads TGCGCCAGCAGCCAAGATCATAACGGACAGGGGTATCAGCCCCAGCATTTT. Translation: CASSQDHNGQGYQPQHF.

The V and J genes are TRBV19 and TRBJ2-4, with 13 bases that match TRBD2. V shed 5 bases, J shed 7 bases, and the junction held 5 bases outside the gene matches. Germline V CDR1 and CDR2: LNHDA, SQIVND (reference sequence). The CDR3 sequence is 15 residues long. In DNA, the CDR3 is TGTGCCAGTAGTCCGCGACTAGCGGGGGGTAACATTCAGTACTTC. This gives the protein CASSPRLAGGNIQYF.

This clone was seen once. V gene TRBV6-1 combines with J gene TRBJ1-6; D might be TRBD1 (5 bases). The length of the CDR3 is 14 residues. The V gene's germline CDR1 is MNHNS and CDR2 SASEGT. V was shortened by 3 bases and J by 7 bases, with 10 bases between the two germline ends. CDR3 nucleotides: TGTGCCAGCAGTGATTGGCAGGGCAATTCACCCCTCCACTTT. Encoded protein: CASSDWQGNSPLHF.

The chain links TRBV27 to TRBJ2-1; D may be TRBD1 (6 bases). CDR1 is MNHEY, CDR2 SMNVEV, per germline (reference sequence). This CDR3 is 13 amino acids long. V lost 3 bases and J lost 9, with 12 bases in between. CDR3 sequence (DNA): TGTGCCAGCAGTTTGTCACAGGGTACTGAGCAGTTCTTC. Protein product: CASSLSQGTEQFF.